This T cell receptor beta chain was captured by sequencing in a study of blood T cell repertoires in COVID-19. CDR3 size: 14 residues. Trimming stripped 7 bases from V and 7 bases from J, with 16 bases between. Germline CDR1 is MDHEN and CDR2 is SYDVKM. Participants reported their clinical history, and cohort assignment relied on those reports. Recovery among Cohort 3 donors was established by two negative PCRs, clearance, or symptom resolution. The method was immunoSEQ multiplex PCR; TCRdb's version includes in-frame clones alone and lacks a portion of them. Found here are hundreds of thousands of clones, roughly 85% of them singletons; the top ten hold about 6.1%.

Sequences were obtained from PBMCs or T cells enriched from blood (not recorded which). The clonotype was recovered from a woman aged 40 to 50 who had recovered from COVID-19. The rearrangement uses TRBV28 and TRBJ2-2; possibly TRBD2 for D (5 bases). Here the CDR3 DNA reads TGTGCCAGCACCCGGGGAAGGTCACTCGGGGAGCTGTTTTTT. Translation: CASTRGRSLGELFF.